This T cell receptor (beta chain) was profiled in a study of early T cells in non-severe SARS-CoV-2 infection (dated by TCRdb to the early 2020s). A note on the overall study: Because TCR sequencing relied on bulk RNA taken from unsorted whole blood, pairing of alpha and beta chains was not possible.

There are 15 amino acids in the CDR3, from cysteine to phenylalanine inclusive. This entry keeps only the CDR3 DNA: 45 bases, framed from base 1. CDR1 is given as MDHEN and CDR2 as SYDVKM, both from the germline V gene. V gives up 2 bases and J gives up 1 base, and the segment between their germline ends measures 10 bases. A case-control design nested within a healthcare worker cohort in London, UK, was used, with weekly nasopharyngeal swab PCR tests and blood sampling performed. Healthcare workers were recruited during the week of the UK lockdown, between 23 and 31 March 2020, and followed weekly for up to 16 weeks. General conclusions and limits of the study: VDJdb matching was skewed toward anti-spike CD8 responses and likely underestimated virus-specific expansions, missing private and CD4 specificities.

Points on this clonotype: Its antigen is still unknown. It has no much larger one-base neighbor in the sample; base qualities were not kept.

Receptor libraries were prepared by 5' RACE. The instrument given in TCRdb is NextSeq 500. In the TCR library protocol, unique molecular identifiers were attached to individual cDNA molecules to correct for PCR bias and sequencing error. TCR alpha and beta chains were both sequenced, and the abundances of alpha and beta sequences in each sample were closely correlated with each other. The original pipeline was this. Decombinator V4 was used to perform V gene, J gene and CDR3 annotation of TCR sequences. Expanded TCRs were defined as changing significantly between any two time points under a Poisson model with p below 0.0001. TCR abundances were normalised to the total number of TCRs sequenced per sample and were expressed as counts per million. MAIT TCRs were defined by TRAV1-2 paired with TRAJ12, TRAJ20 or TRAJ33, and iNKT TCRs by TRAV10 paired with TRAJ18. A search of VDJdb, accessed on 1 November 2021, was run for TCRs annotated to CMV, EBV and SARS-CoV-2, with TCRs annotated for multiple antigens excluded. The raw public data were reprocessed by TCRdb itself: fastp quality trimming at Q25, MiXCR clonotype calling, in-frame beta chains only. Identical CDR3 proteins give one entry, which carries the most common genes and DNA. TCRdb's processing, not the authors' own work, is the source of the V and J calls. The sample table shows some 35,000 distinct CDR3 sequences, and around 5% are seen once. 30% of the sample belongs to the ten largest clones.

The chain links TRBV28 with TRBJ2-3; a tentative D match to TRBD2 spans 6 bases. The clonotype was recovered from an adult who was a healthcare worker with PCR-confirmed SARS-CoV-2 infection or an uninfected control (not recorded which). The sequenced sample consisted of whole blood. CDR3 protein: CASSLTGEGTDTQYF. The bases read TGTGCCAGCAGTTTAACGGGGGAGGGCACAGATACGCAGTATTTT. The entire variable domain, with the stretches around the CDR3 drawn from the reference TRBV28 and TRBJ2-3 proteins, is DVKVTQSSRYLVKRTGEKVFLECVQDMDHENMFWYRQDPGLGLRLIYFSYDVKMKEKGDIPEGYSVSREKKERFSLILESASTNQTSMYLCASSLTGEGTDTQYFGPGTRLTVL.